The rows below give T cell receptor beta chains drawn from one sample of a study of cytomegalovirus exposure and HLA in healthy donors. TCRdb keeps only in-frame clones here, not all; method: immunoSEQ multiplex PCR. The sample yields roughly 90,000 clones, roughly four fifths seen once. Sequences were obtained from PBMCs. The receptors were gathered from a man younger than 45 in good health and CMV-seropositive. Each CDR3 is given with its conserved first and last residue.

CATRGTGGFTGELFF 15 TRBV27
CASTRGLAGQEQYF 14 TRBV6-5
CASTASGRRDEQFF 14 TRBV10-1
CASSSLSGGGQETQYF 16 TRBV7-6
CASSLIGTGDEKLFF 15 TRBV28
CASRPGTGSSYNEQFF 16 TRBV27
CASRTGNSYGYTF 13 TRBV6-1
CASSQDGVAGRAGQYF 16 TRBV4-3
CARMGEPGTKNYYEQYF 17 TRBV5-1
CASSRLEGSYNKQFF 15 TRBV18
CASTDGGGSGNTIYF 15 TRBV6-5
CAWSPGWGLSGANVLTF 17 TRBV30
CASSLPGLAGGPRTGELFF 19 TRBV7-8
CASRTPGGAGGYTQYF 16 TRBV28
CASSAQDRANTEAFF 15 TRBV9
CASSLRGRSYNEQFF 15 TRBV28
CASSDGSAKNIQYF 14 TRBV6-1
CASSLGVRRQGGLTGELFF 19 TRBV28
CASSETSGPDTQYF 14 TRBV6-4
CASSIGGETQYF 12 TRBV19
CSSSLHRVESGTDTQYF 17 TRBV7-9
CAWSAPLGSGSPLHF 15 TRBV30
CASSLTGTSYNEQFF 15 TRBV7-2
CASSLSTGKGAEAFF 15 TRBV27
CASSLYRISTGELFF 15 TRBV7-2
CASSLRGTVEETQYF 15 TRBV5-1
CASSSGTVGEAFF 13 TRBV11-3
CASSYPFRQREDHEQFF 17 TRBV28
CASSLGDRGEDKAFF 15 TRBV7-9
CASSVNRDISTDTQYF 16 TRBV9
CASSLSPGEGEAFF 14 TRBV25-1
CASSRAGYSEKLFF 14 TRBV6-5
CASSLDRGQIYNEQFF 16 TRBV5-5
CASREGGSTGGNYGYTF 17 TRBV5-4
CASSQSGKSSGNTIYF 16 TRBV4-2
CASSITDSTYSGANVLTF 18 TRBV11-2
CASSYVGTSGSYEQYF 16 TRBV6-5
CASSLAIAVSYEQYF 15 TRBV13
CASTESGTGGYAFF 14 TRBV5-1
CASSLGRTSRGQETQYF 17 TRBV7-2
CASGLYGQGGKTQYF 15 TRBV12-5
CASSQDGSGRPRRELFF 17 TRBV14
CASKGAGVAFF 11 TRBV25-1